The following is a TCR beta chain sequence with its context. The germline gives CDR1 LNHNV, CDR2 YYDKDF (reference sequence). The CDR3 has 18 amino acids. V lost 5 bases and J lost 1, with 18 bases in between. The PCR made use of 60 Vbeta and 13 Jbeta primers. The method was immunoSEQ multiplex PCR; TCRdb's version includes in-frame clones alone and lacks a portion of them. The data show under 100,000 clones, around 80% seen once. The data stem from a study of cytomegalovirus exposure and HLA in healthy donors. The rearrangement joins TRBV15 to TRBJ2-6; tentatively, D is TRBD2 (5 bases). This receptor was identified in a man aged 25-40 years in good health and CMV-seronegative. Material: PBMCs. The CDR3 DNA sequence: TGTGCCACCAGCTCCCTTGAAGGGAGTGGGTCTGGGGCCAACGTCCTGACTTTC. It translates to CATSSLEGSGSGANVLTF.